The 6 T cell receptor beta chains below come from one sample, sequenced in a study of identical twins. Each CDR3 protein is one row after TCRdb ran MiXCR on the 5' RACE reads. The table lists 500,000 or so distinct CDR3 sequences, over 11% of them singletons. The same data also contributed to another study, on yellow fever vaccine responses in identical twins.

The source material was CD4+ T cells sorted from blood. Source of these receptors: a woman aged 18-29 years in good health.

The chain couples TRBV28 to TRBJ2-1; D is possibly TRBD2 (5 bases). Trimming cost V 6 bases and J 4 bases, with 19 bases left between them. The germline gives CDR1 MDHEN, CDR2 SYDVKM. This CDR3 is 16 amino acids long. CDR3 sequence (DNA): TGTGCCAGCAGCGAGTCCACAGCGGAAATTTACAATGAGCAGTTCTTC. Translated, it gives CASSESTAEIYNEQFF.

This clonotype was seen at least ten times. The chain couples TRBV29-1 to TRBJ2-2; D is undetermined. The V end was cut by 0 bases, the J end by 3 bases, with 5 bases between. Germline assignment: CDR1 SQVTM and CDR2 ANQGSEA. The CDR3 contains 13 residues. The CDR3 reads CSVEDRHTGELFF. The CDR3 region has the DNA TGCAGCGTTGAAGATCGACACACCGGGGAGCTGTTTTTT.

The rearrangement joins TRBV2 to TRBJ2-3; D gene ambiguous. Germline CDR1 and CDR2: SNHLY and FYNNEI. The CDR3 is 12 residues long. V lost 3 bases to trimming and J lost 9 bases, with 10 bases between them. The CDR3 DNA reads TGTGCCAGCAGTGACTCCTGGGGAACGCAGTATTTT. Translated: CASSDSWGTQYF.

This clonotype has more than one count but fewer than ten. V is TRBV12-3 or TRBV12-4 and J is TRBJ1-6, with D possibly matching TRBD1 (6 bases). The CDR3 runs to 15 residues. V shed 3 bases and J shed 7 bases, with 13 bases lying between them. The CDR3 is CASSLGGAKNSPLHF. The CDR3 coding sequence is TGTGCCAGCAGTTTGGGGGGGGCCAAGAATTCACCCCTCCACTTT.

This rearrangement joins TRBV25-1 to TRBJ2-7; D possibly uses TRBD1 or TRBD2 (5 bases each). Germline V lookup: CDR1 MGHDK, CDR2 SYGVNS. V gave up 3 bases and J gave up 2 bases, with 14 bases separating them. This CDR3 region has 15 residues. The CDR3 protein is CASSDLGPATYEQYF. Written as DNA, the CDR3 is TGTGCCAGCAGTGATTTGGGACCCGCTACCTACGAGCAGTACTTC.

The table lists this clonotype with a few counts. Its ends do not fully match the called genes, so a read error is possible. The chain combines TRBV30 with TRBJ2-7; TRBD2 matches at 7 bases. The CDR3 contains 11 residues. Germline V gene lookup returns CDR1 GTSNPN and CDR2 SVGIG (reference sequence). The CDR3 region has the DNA TGTGCCTGGAGTCCCCTTGGGGGACTAAGGTTC. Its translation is CAWSPLGGLRF.